This T cell receptor (beta chain) originates from a study of cytotoxic CD8 clonotypes in ibrutinib-treated CLL. Germline CDR1 reads MNHEY; CDR2 reads SVGAGI. The germline V and J ends were trimmed by 7 bases and 3 bases, with 11 bases remaining between them. The CDR3 is 13 amino acids. The data were produced by immunoSEQ multiplex PCR, yet TCRdb's version contains in-frame clones alone and is incomplete. The sample has about 29,000 clones, more than 65% seen once; the top ten hold around 55%. This sequence was found in a human donor with chronic lymphocytic leukemia. The gene calls are TRBV6-5 and TRBJ2-3; D remains ambiguous. This specimen was PBMCs, taken after 24 months of ibrutinib treatment. CDR3 nucleotide sequence: TGTGCCAGCACCCCAGCCGGGACAGATACGCAGTATTTT. This sequence encodes CASTPAGTDTQYF.